The source of this T cell receptor beta chain is a study of shared clonotypes between healthy human individuals. Whole-study context: CD4 naive cells filled three plates per donor, CD4 memory three, CD8 naive two and CD8 memory one. The study's findings and limits: Compared with clonotypes that all four donors shared, non-shared clonotypes had lower generation probabilities.

Data came from immunoSEQ multiplex PCR; TCRdb stores just in-frame clones and leaves some out. The sample gives approximately 1.5 million clones, less than 99% of which show up once; approximately 0.4% is in the top ten. About this clone itself: The antigen is not known.

The clonotype comes from a man aged 25 to 45 in good health. Sequencing input: naive CD4+ T cells sorted from blood. Subset indicated: CD45RA+ positively selected.

The DNA of the CDR3 is TGTGCCAGTATGAGGACAGACACCGGGGAGCTGTTTTTT. It specifies CASMRTDTGELFF. J is TRBJ2-2 and V is TRBV19; D might be TRBD1 (6 bases). The CDR3 sequence is 13 residues long. Between the trimmed V and J ends, which lost 7 bases and 3 bases, there was a span of 9 bases. The germline V gene encodes CDR1 LNHDA and CDR2 SQIVND (reference sequence).